This TCR beta chain was sequenced in a study of shared clonotypes between healthy human individuals. Study results and limitations: Clonotypes not shared had lower generation probabilities than those common to all four donors.

V trimming: 4 bases; J trimming: 3 bases; junction bases outside the gene matches: 3. Germline V gives CDR1 SGHNT, CDR2 YENEEA. This CDR3 is 14 amino acids long. Naive CD8 isolation took CD45RO-negative cells positively selected for CCR7 and excluded terminally differentiated effector memory CD45RA+ cells. Using immunoSEQ multiplex PCR, the repertoire was profiled, and TCRdb retains in-frame clones only, with some absent. The sample comprises roughly 850,000 clones, 96% of which are singletons, and under 0.3% rests with the top ten. To note about this clone: Antigen: not known.

V is TRBV11-3 and J is TRBJ2-3; 8 bases are a match to TRBD1. The specimen sequenced was naive CD8+ T cells sorted from blood. This sequence was found in a man aged 30-40 years in good health. The CDR3 coding sequence is TGTGCCAGCAGCTCAGGACAGGGTACAGATACGCAGTATTTT. Translated: CASSSGQGTDTQYF.